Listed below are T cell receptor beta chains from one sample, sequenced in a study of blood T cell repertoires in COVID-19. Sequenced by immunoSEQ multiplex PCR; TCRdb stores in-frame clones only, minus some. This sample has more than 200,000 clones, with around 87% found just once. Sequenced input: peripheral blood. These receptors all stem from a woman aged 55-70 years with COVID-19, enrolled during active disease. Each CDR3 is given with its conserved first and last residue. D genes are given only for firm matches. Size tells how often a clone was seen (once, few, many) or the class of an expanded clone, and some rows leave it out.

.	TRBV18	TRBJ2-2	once	CASSPGVGRNTGELFF	TGTGCCAGCTCCCCCGGGGTCGGACGGAACACCGGGGAGCTGTTTTTT
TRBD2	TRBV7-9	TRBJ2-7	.	CASSSGLAHEQYF	TGTGCCAGCAGCTCCGGACTAGCTCACGAGCAGTACTTC
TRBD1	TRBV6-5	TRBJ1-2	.	CASSSGTGDYGYTF	TGTGCCAGCAGTTCCGGGACAGGGGACTATGGCTACACCTTC
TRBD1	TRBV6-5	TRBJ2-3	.	CASSRQGTDTQYF	TGTGCCAGCAGCCGACAGGGGACAGATACGCAGTATTTT
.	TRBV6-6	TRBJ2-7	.	CASSPLVYEQYF	TGTGCCAGCAGTCCCCTAGTCTACGAGCAGTACTTC
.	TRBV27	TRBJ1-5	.	CASSSRVVGNQPQHF	TGTGCCAGCAGTTCCAGGGTGGTCGGCAATCAGCCCCAGCATTTT
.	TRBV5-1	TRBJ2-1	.	CASSPTGQFSYNEQFF	TGCGCCAGCAGCCCCACCGGACAGTTCTCCTACAATGAGCAGTTCTTC
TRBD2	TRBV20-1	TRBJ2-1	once	CSASETSGIYNEQFF	TGCAGTGCTAGTGAGACTAGCGGGATCTACAATGAGCAGTTCTTC
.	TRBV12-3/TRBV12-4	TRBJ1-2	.	CASSTSANYGYTF	TGTGCCAGCTCTACGTCGGCTAACTATGGCTACACCTTC
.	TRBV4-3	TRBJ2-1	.	CASSQARVAGEQFF	TGCGCCAGCAGCCAAGCCCGGGTTGCGGGTGAGCAGTTCTTC
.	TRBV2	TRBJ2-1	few	CASSGTFGYYNEQFF	TGTGCCAGCTCCGGGACTTTTGGGTACTACAATGAGCAGTTCTTC
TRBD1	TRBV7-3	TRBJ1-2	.	CASSLRPTGQGDYGYTF	TGTGCCAGCAGCTTAAGGCCCACGGGACAGGGTGACTATGGCTACACCTTC
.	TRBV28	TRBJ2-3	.	CASSTHGGKGRDTQYF	TGTGCCAGCAGCACCCATGGCGGGAAAGGAAGAGATACGCAGTATTTT
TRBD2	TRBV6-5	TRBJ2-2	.	CATAGAAGELFF	TGTGCCACCGCGGGAGCGGCCGGGGAGCTGTTTTTT
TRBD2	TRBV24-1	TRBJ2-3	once	CATSDGRTSGRTQYF	TGTGCCACCAGTGACGGAAGGACTAGCGGGAGGACGCAGTATTTT
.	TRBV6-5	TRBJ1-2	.	CASSTDQVRGYGYTF	TGTGCCAGCAGCACAGACCAAGTTAGGGGCTATGGCTACACCTTC
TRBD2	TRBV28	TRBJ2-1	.	CASRALAGAYNEQFF	TGTGCCAGCAGGGCTCTAGCGGGAGCCTACAATGAGCAGTTCTTC
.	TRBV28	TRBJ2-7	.	CASSPGMRWYAYEQYF	TGTGCCAGCAGTCCGGGGATGCGGTGGTACGCCTACGAGCAGTACTTC
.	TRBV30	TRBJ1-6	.	CAWSPGSYNSPLHF	TGTGCCTGGAGCCCGGGATCCTATAATTCACCCCTCCACTTT
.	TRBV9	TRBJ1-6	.	CASSVQVNSPLHF	TGTGCCAGCAGCGTACAGGTCAACTCACCCCTCCACTTT
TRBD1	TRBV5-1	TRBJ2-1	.	CASSSKPGQTSYNEQFF	TGCGCCAGCAGCTCGAAACCGGGACAGACCTCCTACAATGAGCAGTTCTTC
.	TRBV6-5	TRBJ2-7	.	CASSRDREQYF	TGTGCCAGCAGCAGGGATAGAGAGCAGTACTTC
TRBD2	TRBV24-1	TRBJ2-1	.	CATSDWEGGEQFF	TGTGCCACCAGTGATTGGGAGGGTGGTGAGCAGTTCTTC
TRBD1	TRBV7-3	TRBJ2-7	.	CASSYPDRGLYEQYF	TGTGCCAGCAGCTATCCGGACAGGGGGCTCTACGAGCAGTACTTC
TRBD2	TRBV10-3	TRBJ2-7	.	CASSGTTYEQYF	TGTGCCTCCTCCGGGACTACCTACGAGCAGTACTTC
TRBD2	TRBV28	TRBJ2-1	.	CASGTRFGGSGRYNEQFF	TGTGCCAGCGGCACGCGTTTTGGCGGGAGTGGCCGGTACAATGAGCAGTTCTTC
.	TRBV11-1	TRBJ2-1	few	CASRHLTESYNEQFF	TGTGCCAGCAGACATCTAACGGAGTCCTACAATGAGCAGTTCTTC
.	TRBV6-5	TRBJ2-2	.	CASLEARNTGELFF	TGTGCCAGCCTGGAAGCGAGGAACACCGGGGAGCTGTTTTTT
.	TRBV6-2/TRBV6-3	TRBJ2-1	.	CASSLQGASYNEQFF	TGTGCCAGCAGTTTGCAAGGGGCCTCCTACAATGAGCAGTTCTTC
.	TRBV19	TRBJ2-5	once	CASSIGGGTQETQYF	TGTGCCAGTAGTATAGGGGGAGGAACGCAAGAGACCCAGTACTTC
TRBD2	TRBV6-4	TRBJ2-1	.	CASSTFSGSYNEQFF	TGTGCCAGCAGTACTTTTAGCGGGAGTTACAATGAGCAGTTCTTC
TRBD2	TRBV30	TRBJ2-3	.	CAWRKLAGASTDTQYF	TGTGCCTGGAGGAAACTAGCGGGGGCTAGCACAGATACGCAGTATTTT
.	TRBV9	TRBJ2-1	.	CASSVVREGAQFF	TGTGCCAGCAGCGTAGTTCGTGAGGGTGCCCAGTTCTTC
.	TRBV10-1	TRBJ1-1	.	CASSKNRQARAFF	TGCGCCAGCAGTAAAAATAGGCAGGCTCGAGCTTTCTTT
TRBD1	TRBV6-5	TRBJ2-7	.	CASRTGGYYEQYF	TGTGCCAGCAGGACAGGGGGATATTACGAGCAGTACTTC
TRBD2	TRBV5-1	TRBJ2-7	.	CASSLGSGRAPYEQYF	TGCGCCAGCAGCTTGGGTAGCGGGAGGGCCCCCTACGAGCAGTACTTC
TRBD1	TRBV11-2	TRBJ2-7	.	CASSLDSLGQGSEQYF	TGTGCCAGCAGCTTAGATTCCTTGGGACAGGGGAGCGAGCAGTACTTC
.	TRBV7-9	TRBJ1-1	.	CASSLGTGEAFF	TGTGCCAGCAGCTTAGGCACAGGAGAAGCTTTCTTT
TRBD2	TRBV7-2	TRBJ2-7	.	CASSPGTSGSYEQYF	TGTGCCAGCAGCCCGGGGACTAGCGGGAGTTACGAGCAGTACTTC
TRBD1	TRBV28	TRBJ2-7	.	CASSSDRAELYEQYF	TGTGCCAGCAGTTCCGACAGGGCAGAACTTTACGAGCAGTACTTC
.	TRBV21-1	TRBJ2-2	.	CASSKVGGQGGYMNTGELFF	TGTGCCAGCAGCAAAGTGGGCGGACAGGGGGGTTACATGAACACCGGGGAGCTGTTTTTT
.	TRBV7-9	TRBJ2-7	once	CASSLYGTYEQYF	TGTGCCAGCAGCTTATACGGGACCTACGAGCAGTACTTC
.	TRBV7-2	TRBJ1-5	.	CASSLSGRNQPQHF	TGTGCCAGCAGCTTATCGGGGAGAAATCAGCCCCAGCATTTT
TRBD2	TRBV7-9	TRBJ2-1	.	CASSIKAGFGNEQFF	TGTGCCAGCAGCATCAAAGCGGGATTCGGAAATGAGCAGTTCTTC
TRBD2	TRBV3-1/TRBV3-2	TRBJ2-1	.	CASSGEGGVNEQFF	TGTGCCAGCAGCGGGGAGGGAGGGGTCAATGAGCAGTTCTTC
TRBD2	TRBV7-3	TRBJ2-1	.	CASSLRLAGAYNEQFF	TGTGCCAGCAGCCTTCGACTAGCGGGGGCCTACAATGAGCAGTTCTTC
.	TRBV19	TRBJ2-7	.	CASSIQGSSYEQYF	TGTGCCAGTAGTATACAGGGGTCCTCCTACGAGCAGTACTTC
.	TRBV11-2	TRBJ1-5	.	CASSLDTGQPQHF	TGTGCCAGCAGCTTAGATACCGGTCAGCCCCAGCATTTT